The present TCR beta chain was sequenced within a study of molecular identifiers for immune sequencing clone quantification. Bulk TCR library preparation followed previously described methods with listed TCR primers. TCRdb independently ran MiXCR on the PCR reads; one entry per CDR3 protein. Among 300,000 to 400,000 distinct CDR3 sequences, over 20% were seen once, and the ten largest hold about 0.79%. CDR1 and CDR2 (germline): DFQATT, SNEGSKA (reference sequence). Trimming removed 2 bases at V and 2 bases at J, with 16 bases between. This CDR3 has 15 residues. Naive CD8 libraries used roughly 17,000 to 1,000,000 sorted cells and 10%, 30% or 50% RNA. This clonotype has just a few counts.

The chain couples TRBV20-1 to TRBJ2-7; either TRBD1 or TRBD2 may supply D (5 bases each). Sequenced sample: naive CD8+ T cells from blood, with Jurkat cell RNA spiked in. Subset defined: FACS-sorted CD8+CD4-CCR7+CD45RA+ naive T cells. The receptor's source is a human donor in good health. Some libraries in this study had Jurkat cell RNA spiked in. CDR3 loop: CSARSLEGIAYEQYF. The CDR3 DNA reads as TGCAGTGCTAGAAGCCTCGAGGGGATTGCCTACGAGCAGTACTTC.